This T cell receptor (beta chain) was profiled in a study of T-cell reconstitution after alpha-beta-depleted transplantation in children. This clonotype occurred a few times. The germline V gene has CDR1 SGHTA and CDR2 FQGTGA. V lost 5 bases, J lost 2 bases, and 17 bases lay in between. This CDR3 has 16 residues. The library targeted TCRbeta and was prepared with unique molecular identifiers. TCRdb called the PCR reads again in MiXCR, with one record for every CDR3 protein. The sample yields around 400,000 distinct CDR3 sequences, about a fifth seen once. This material consisted of PBMCs from the stem cell graft donor, taken from the stem cell graft. This chain connects TRBV7-3 to TRBJ2-3; D gene ambiguous. The TCR was taken from a human donor who donated a stem cell graft to a child with acute myeloid leukemia. CDR3 nucleotides: TGTGCCAGCAGCCCCCACACGACACGGACCACAGATACGCAGTATTTT. Its protein is CASSPHTTRTTDTQYF.